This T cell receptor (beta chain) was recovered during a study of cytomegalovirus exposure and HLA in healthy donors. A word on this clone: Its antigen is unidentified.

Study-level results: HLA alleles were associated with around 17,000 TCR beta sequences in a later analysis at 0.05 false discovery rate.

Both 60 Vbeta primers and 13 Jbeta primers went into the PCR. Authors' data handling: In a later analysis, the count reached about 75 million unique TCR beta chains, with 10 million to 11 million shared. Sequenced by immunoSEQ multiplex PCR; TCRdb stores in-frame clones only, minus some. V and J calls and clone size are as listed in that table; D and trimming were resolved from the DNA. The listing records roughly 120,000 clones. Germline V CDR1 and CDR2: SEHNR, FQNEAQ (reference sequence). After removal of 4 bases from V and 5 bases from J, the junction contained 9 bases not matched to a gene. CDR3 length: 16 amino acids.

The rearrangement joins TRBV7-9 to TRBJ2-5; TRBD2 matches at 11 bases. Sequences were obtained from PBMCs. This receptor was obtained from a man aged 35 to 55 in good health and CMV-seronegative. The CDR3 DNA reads TGTGCCAGCAGCTCACAAACTAGCGGGAGTAAGGAGACCCAGTACTTC. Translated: CASSSQTSGSKETQYF.